This is a list of T cell receptor beta chains from one sample in a study of sequential checkpoint blockade in melanoma. Here immunoSEQ multiplex PCR was the method, and the copy in TCRdb shows in-frame clones only, minus some. The sample shows 35,000 to 45,000 clones, roughly 86% of them seen only once. Sequenced material: CD8+ T cells sorted from blood (inferred from file names), taken from a patient given nivolumab and ipilimumab in sequence. The source of these receptors is a human donor with melanoma. Both conserved end residues are part of each CDR3. A D gene is named only where the DNA matches it firmly. Not every row has a clone size; where given, it reads once, few, many or a size class.

J	size	V	D	DNA	CDR3
TRBJ2-5	NA	TRBV15	TRBD1	TGTGCCACCAGCAGTCGGACAGGGGGCCTTGAGACCCAGTACTTC	CATSSRTGGLETQYF
TRBJ2-7	NA	TRBV23-1	TRBD1	TGCGCCAGCAGTCAACCAGAGACAGGGGGCTACGAGCAGTACTTC	CASSQPETGGYEQYF
TRBJ2-1	NA	TRBV18	TRBD2	TGTGCCAGCTCACCACCGCCGGCGGGGGGGAGTGAGCAGTTCTTC	CASSPPPAGGSEQFF
TRBJ2-1	NA	TRBV7-3	TRBD2	TGTGCCAGCAGCTTCAGGCTAGCGGGAGGTCTCAATGAGCAGTTCTTC	CASSFRLAGGLNEQFF
TRBJ2-3	NA	TRBV19	TRBD1	TGTGCCAGTAGTATCACCGGGACAGTCAGAGATACGCAGTATTTT	CASSITGTVRDTQYF
TRBJ1-3	NA	TRBV5-4	NA	TGTGCCAGCAGCTTGGAAGGGGAAGGAAACACCATATATTTT	CASSLEGEGNTIYF
TRBJ1-5	NA	TRBV27	TRBD1	TGTGCCAGCAGTTCGGGACAGGGGGATCAGCCCCAGCATTTT	CASSSGQGDQPQHF
TRBJ1-5	NA	TRBV7-9	TRBD1	TGTGCCAGCAGCTTAGGGTTTGGGACAGCGGATCAGCCCCAGCATTTT	CASSLGFGTADQPQHF
TRBJ2-7	NA	TRBV6-5	NA	TGTGCCAGCAGAAGGGGGTTTCCCTACGAGCAGTACTTC	CASRRGFPYEQYF
TRBJ1-2	NA	TRBV4-1	NA	TGCGCCAGCAGCCAAGATTCCGGGAACTATGGCTACACCTTC	CASSQDSGNYGYTF
TRBJ2-2	NA	TRBV7-9	NA	TGTGCCGGCGGGTCACGGAACACCGGGGAGCTGTTTTTT	CAGGSRNTGELFF
TRBJ2-1	NA	TRBV5-1	TRBD2	TGCGCCAGCAGCTTCCTAGCGGGAGATGGCTCGTCCTACAATGAGCAGTTCTTC	CASSFLAGDGSSYNEQFF
TRBJ2-3	NA	TRBV27	TRBD2	TGTGCCAGCAGTTTAACTGGGACTAGCGGCTTCACAGATACGCAGTATTTT	CASSLTGTSGFTDTQYF
TRBJ2-5	few	TRBV13	NA	TGTGCCAGCAGCTCCAGGGATCGCCAAGAGACCCAGTACTTC	CASSSRDRQETQYF
TRBJ2-3	NA	TRBV11-2	NA	TGTGCCAGCAGCCCAGGCGCCCGGGAAACTAGCACAGATACGCAGTATTTT	CASSPGARETSTDTQYF
TRBJ2-5	NA	TRBV5-6	TRBD2	TGTGCCAGCAGCTTCCTCTCTAGCGGGACTGGGGAGACCCAGTACTTC	CASSFLSSGTGETQYF
TRBJ2-7	NA	TRBV6-5	NA	TGTGCCAGCAGTTACGGACGGGGGTACGAGCAGTACTTC	CASSYGRGYEQYF
TRBJ2-7	once	TRBV27	TRBD1	TGTGCCAGCAGTACTCGACAGGGCCCCCTCTACGAGCAGTACTTC	CASSTRQGPLYEQYF
TRBJ2-7	medium-sized	TRBV21-1	NA	TGTGCCAGCAGCAAACTTAGGGGGCTGATCTACGAGCAGTACTTC	CASSKLRGLIYEQYF
TRBJ2-1	once	TRBV9	TRBD2	TGTGCCAGCAGCCCCGGGGGGGGTGAGCAGTTCTTC	CASSPGGGEQFF
TRBJ2-1	NA	TRBV5-1	NA	TGCGCCAGCAGCTTGGGGGGCGATGAGCAGTTCTTC	CASSLGGDEQFF
TRBJ1-4	NA	TRBV11-2	NA	TGTGCCAGCAGCTTAGAGGAGACCGGTGCGGGCAATGAAAAACTGTTTTTT	CASSLEETGAGNEKLFF
TRBJ1-5	few	TRBV2	TRBD1	TGTGCCAGCAGTTTGGGACAGGGTCGTCAGCCCCAGCATTTT	CASSLGQGRQPQHF
TRBJ1-1	NA	TRBV5-1	TRBD1	TGCGCCAGCAGGGACAGGCAGATGAACACTGAAGCTTTCTTT	CASRDRQMNTEAFF
TRBJ2-7	NA	TRBV29-1	TRBD2	TGCAGCGTTGAAGTCGCGGGGGAGACCTACGAGCAGTACTTC	CSVEVAGETYEQYF
TRBJ2-2	once	TRBV5-1	NA	TGCGCCAGCAGCTGGGGGGACGCCACCGGGGAGCTGTTTTTT	CASSWGDATGELFF
TRBJ2-7	NA	TRBV18	NA	TGTGCCAGCTCCGGGGGTGCAAGTACGTACGAGCAGTACTTC	CASSGGASTYEQYF
TRBJ2-3	NA	TRBV7-9	TRBD2	TGTGCCAGCAGCTTTCTAGCGGGAGGGCCGGGAGATACGCAGTATTTT	CASSFLAGGPGDTQYF
TRBJ1-5	few	TRBV6-1	TRBD1	TGTGCCAGCAGTGGGACAGGGTTAAGGAATCAGCCCCAGCATTTT	CASSGTGLRNQPQHF
TRBJ1-2	NA	TRBV5-6	NA	TGTGCCAGCAGCTTGATTCTTATGGAGGGGTATGGCTACACCTTC	CASSLILMEGYGYTF
TRBJ2-1	NA	TRBV4-1	NA	TGCGCCAGCAGCCAAGATAGCACTTCAACGGGAAATGAGCAGTTCTTC	CASSQDSTSTGNEQFF
TRBJ1-2	NA	TRBV27	TRBD1	TGTGCCAGCAGTTGGGACAGGGGTAACTATGGCTACACCTTC	CASSWDRGNYGYTF
TRBJ1-4	NA	TRBV6-1	TRBD1	TGTGCCAGCAGTGAATTACAGGGGGCAGGTGAAAAACTGTTTTTT	CASSELQGAGEKLFF
TRBJ2-5	NA	TRBV18	NA	TGTGCCAGCTCACCACGGACAGCCCCAGAGACCCAGTACTTC	CASSPRTAPETQYF
TRBJ2-3	NA	TRBV6-1	TRBD2	TGTGCCAGCAGTGCCGTTAGCGGGGGGGCAGAGGATACGCAGTATTTT	CASSAVSGGAEDTQYF
TRBJ2-7	once	TRBV5-5	NA	TGTGCCAGCAGCTTGGCCCGGGGAAGTGGATACGAGCAGTACTTC	CASSLARGSGYEQYF
TRBJ2-7	NA	TRBV9	NA	TGTGCCAGCAGCGTAGCTGTGGGGGGCTACGAGCAGTACTTC	CASSVAVGGYEQYF
TRBJ1-5	NA	TRBV27	TRBD1	TGTGCCAGCTCCTCGGGACAGGGCAATCAGCCCCAGCATTTT	CASSSGQGNQPQHF
TRBJ1-2	NA	TRBV18	NA	TGTGCCAGCTCACCGGGGGGTAACTATGGCTACACCTTC	CASSPGGNYGYTF
TRBJ2-7	NA	TRBV27	TRBD1	TGTGCCAGCAGCGACAGGGGCTGGGGTTACGAGCAGTACTTC	CASSDRGWGYEQYF